These 14 T cell receptor beta chains came from one sample sequenced in a study of graft-versus-host responses after intestinal transplantation. The starting material, graft tissue, was processed to release intraepithelial and lamina propria lymphocytes. Produced via immunoSEQ multiplex PCR; TCRdb's table is partial and in-frame only. The data show 29,000 or so clones, about four fifths seen once. The sequenced sample was ileum tissue, obtained 98 days after intestinal transplantation. The source is a human patient who received an intestinal transplant, so some T cells may come from the graft donor.

This clone came up a few times. CDR3 nucleotide sequence: TGTGCCTGGAGTCAAGGGACTTGGAACGAGCAGTACTTC. This codes for CAWSQGTWNEQYF. V is TRBV30 and J is TRBJ2-7; possibly TRBD2 for D (6 bases). Germline loops: CDR1 GTSNPN, CDR2 SVGIG (reference sequence). The CDR3 is made up of 13 amino acids. The V end lost 2 bases, the J end lost 5 bases, and 13 bases lay between the germline ends.

The chain uses TRBV4-1 and TRBJ1-1, with D possibly being TRBD1 (6 bases). CDR3 size: 15 residues. Germline V CDR1 and CDR2: MGHRA, YSYEKL. The ends were cut back, 0 bases at V and 8 bases at J, with 16 bases in the middle. CDR3 loop: CASSQDQGTLQEAFF. For the CDR3, the DNA is TGCGCCAGCAGCCAAGATCAGGGGACATTGCAAGAAGCTTTCTTT.

The chain employs TRBV7-8 and TRBJ2-7, with D possibly matching TRBD1 (6 bases). Per germline, CDR1 SGHVS and CDR2 FQNEAQ. The CDR3 runs to 18 residues. With 8 bases removed from V and 1 base from J, the gap between germline ends came to 27 bases. CDR3 DNA sequence: TGTGCCAGCCATCTCGAGATGGGGTACAGGGAAGGGTCCTACGAGCAGTACTTC. As protein: CASHLEMGYREGSYEQYF.

The gene calls are TRBV4-3 and TRBJ2-1, with TRBD2 matching over 11 bases. Germline CDR1 and CDR2: LGHNA and YSLEER. Trimming at V came to 4 bases and at J to 7 bases, leaving 12 bases not matched to a gene. The CDR3 totals 17 residues. This CDR3 is CASSPGPIAGGQNEQFF. The CDR3 coding sequence is TGCGCCAGCAGCCCCGGACCTATAGCGGGGGGGCAAAATGAGCAGTTCTTC.

The rearrangement links TRBV7-2 to TRBJ1-6, with D uncertain. The CDR3 is 14 residues long. CDR1 and CDR2 (germline): SGHTA, FQGNSA. V lost 2 bases, J lost 7 bases, and 9 bases lay in between. CDR3 nucleotide sequence: TGTGCCAGCAGCTTATACCCCCCCAATTCACCCCTCCACTTT. As protein: CASSLYPPNSPLHF.

This chain links TRBV10-2 with TRBJ2-5; D is uncertain. Looked up from germline, CDR1 is WSHSY and CDR2 is SAAADI. V was shortened by 5 bases and J by 5 bases, with 9 bases between the two germline ends. CDR3 length equals 12 residues. CDR3: CASSTTGETQYF. Written as DNA, the CDR3 is TGCGCCAGCAGTACTACCGGGGAGACCCAGTACTTC.

In DNA form, the CDR3 reads TGTGCCAGCAGCCATGTCGGGGGACAGCCCCAGCATTTT. Amino acids: CASSHVGGQPQHF. This sequence joins TRBV7-7 and TRBJ1-5; a weak D match, TRBD1 (5 bases). The V gene lost 5 bases and the J gene lost 7 bases, with 12 bases spanning the gap. The CDR3 is 13 residues long. From germline, CDR1 is SSHAT and CDR2 FNYEAQ (reference sequence).

The chain has TRBV25-1 and TRBJ1-2; 7 positions match TRBD1. The germline V gene encodes CDR1 MGHDK and CDR2 SYGVNS. Trimming at V came to 3 bases and at J to 4 bases, leaving 5 bases not matched to a gene. The CDR3 length is 14 residues. CDR3 protein: CASSDLTGSYGYTF. The CDR3 nucleotides are TGTGCCAGCAGTGATTTGACAGGGAGCTATGGCTACACCTTC.

The V and J genes are TRBV7-9 and TRBJ2-1; D is uncertain. The CDR3 spans 12 residues. The germline V gene has CDR1 SEHNR and CDR2 FQNEAQ (reference sequence). V was trimmed by 0 bases and J by 6 bases, leaving 3 bases between them. This CDR3 reads CASSLAVNEQFF. As DNA, the CDR3 is TGTGCCAGCAGCTTAGCCGTCAATGAGCAGTTCTTC.

The chain employs TRBV6-5 and TRBJ2-3; D possibly uses TRBD1 or TRBD2 (6 bases each). Germline V lookup: CDR1 MNHEY, CDR2 SVGAGI. The CDR3 is made up of 12 amino acids. Deletions cut 4 bases from V and 9 bases from J, with 11 bases between. The CDR3 nucleotides read TGTGCCAGCAGTTCCCCGGGGGCCACGCAGTATTTT. Translated: CASSSPGATQYF.

This clone was counted only a few times. The rearrangement uses TRBV19 and TRBJ1-2; a possible D gene is TRBD1 (6 bases). With 5 bases removed from V and 8 bases from J, the gap between germline ends came to 12 bases. The V gene's germline CDR1 is LNHDA and CDR2 SQIVND (reference sequence). The CDR3 contains 12 residues. The CDR3: CASSPDRWGYTF. The CDR3 DNA follows: TGTGCCAGTAGTCCGGACAGATGGGGCTACACCTTC.

This chain joins TRBV9 and TRBJ2-2; D remains ambiguous. The CDR3 loop spans 12 amino acids. CDR1 is SGDLS, CDR2 YYNGEE, per germline. V shed 6 bases and J shed 2 bases, with 5 bases lying between them. For the CDR3, the DNA is TGTGCCAGCAACACAAACACCGGGGAGCTGTTTTTT. Its translation: CASNTNTGELFF.

The gene calls are TRBV6-5 and TRBJ2-1, with 10 bases aligning to TRBD2. The V gene's germline CDR1 is MNHEY and CDR2 SVGAGI. This CDR3 spans 16 amino acids. V was pared by 0 bases and J by 10 bases, with 9 bases of the junction left unmatched. CDR3 loop: CASSYSVSGGAGEQFF. CDR3 coding DNA: TGTGCCAGCAGTTACTCGGTCAGCGGGGGGGCAGGAGAGCAGTTCTTC.

The chain is built from TRBV7-2 and TRBJ2-2, with TRBD1 matching over 7 bases. CDR3 size: 14 residues. Germline V gene data show CDR1 as SGHTA and CDR2 as FQGNSA. V was pared by 8 bases and J by 3 bases, with 6 bases of the junction left unmatched. The CDR3 spells CASLDRAYTGELFF. The CDR3 coding sequence is TGTGCCAGCCTCGACAGGGCTTACACCGGGGAGCTGTTTTTT.